A single T cell receptor (beta chain) is shown here with its context. The sample is drawn from a study of blood T cell repertoires in COVID-19. Study-wide context: Researchers got acute and convalescent COVID-19 samples from the United States, Italy and Spain. PBMCs, B-cell-depleted T cells, or T cells provided the cDNA or gDNA that made up the material.

Germline V gene lookup returns CDR1 LGHNA and CDR2 YSLEER. The CDR3 runs to 17 residues. The J segment lost 6 bases and the V segment lost 0 bases, leaving 5 bases of the junction unmatched. A Seattle source enrolled patients during active infection and followed them longitudinally. Per the study methods: Nucleated cell counts were estimated from reference gene primer amplification. TCRdb's table, derived via immunoSEQ multiplex PCR, lists solely in-frame clones and lacks some. V, J and clone size are those of that table, while D and trimming were read from the DNA. The repertoire has 350,000 to 450,000 clones, around nine tenths of them found once; the top ten carry roughly 1.6%.

The V and J genes are TRBV4-3 and TRBJ2-3, with 14 bases fitting TRBD2. Sequencing was carried out using peripheral blood. The receptor was isolated from a middle-aged woman with COVID-19, enrolled during active disease. The CDR3: CASSQDGGLAGADTQYF. CDR3 coding DNA: TGCGCCAGCAGCCAAGATGGGGGACTAGCGGGAGCGGATACGCAGTATTTT.